These T cell receptor beta chains were read from a single sample in a study of OX40 agonist ivuxolimab in advanced cancers. Measured with immunoSEQ multiplex PCR; TCRdb has only the in-frame clones, and not every one. The data show tens of thousands of clones, about 90% seen once. The sample was CD4+ or CD8+ T cells sorted from blood, taken in a trial of the OX40 agonist ivuxolimab. The receptors stem from an adult with an advanced solid tumor such as melanoma, head and neck, liver or kidney cancer. Both conserved end residues are part of each CDR3. A D gene is named only where the DNA matches it firmly. Not every row has a clone size; where given, it reads once, few, many or a size class.

D gene: TRBD1
clone size: .
J gene: TRBJ1-5
V gene: TRBV5-4
CDR3 protein: CASSRTGTDQPQHF
CDR3 DNA: TGTGCCAGCAGCCGGACAGGGACGGATCAGCCCCAGCATTTT

D gene: TRBD2
clone size: .
J gene: TRBJ2-3
V gene: TRBV18
CDR3 protein: CASSPAASGSTDTQYF
CDR3 DNA: TGTGCCAGCTCACCAGCGGCTAGCGGGAGCACAGATACGCAGTATTTT

D gene: .
clone size: .
J gene: TRBJ1-1
V gene: TRBV10-3
CDR3 protein: CAARGTTEAFF
CDR3 DNA: TGTGCCGCAAGGGGGACTACTGAAGCTTTCTTT

D gene: .
clone size: .
J gene: TRBJ1-2
V gene: TRBV14
CDR3 protein: CASSQDPRAGGMDDYGYTF
CDR3 DNA: TGTGCCAGCAGCCAAGACCCACGGGCCGGGGGCATGGACGACTATGGCTACACCTTC

D gene: .
clone size: .
J gene: TRBJ1-1
V gene: TRBV21-1
CDR3 protein: CASSYFADRGPNTEAFF
CDR3 DNA: TGTGCCAGCAGCTATTTCGCGGACAGAGGGCCGAACACTGAAGCTTTCTTT

D gene: .
clone size: .
J gene: TRBJ1-3
V gene: TRBV5-5
CDR3 protein: CASSFSGTGPSSGNTIYF
CDR3 DNA: TGTGCCAGCAGCTTTAGCGGGACCGGACCCAGCTCTGGAAACACCATATATTTT

D gene: TRBD2
clone size: few
J gene: TRBJ2-3
V gene: TRBV7-8
CDR3 protein: CASSFPITSGGAKDTQYF
CDR3 DNA: TGTGCCAGCAGCTTCCCAATTACTAGCGGGGGTGCTAAAGATACGCAGTATTTT

D gene: .
clone size: .
J gene: TRBJ1-1
V gene: TRBV7-6
CDR3 protein: CASSSSRGGAEAFF
CDR3 DNA: TGTGCCAGCAGCTCATCCAGGGGAGGTGCTGAAGCTTTCTTT

D gene: .
clone size: .
J gene: TRBJ1-6
V gene: TRBV5-4
CDR3 protein: CASSLGPNSPLHF
CDR3 DNA: TGTGCCAGCAGCTTGGGACCCAATTCACCCCTCCACTTT

D gene: .
clone size: .
J gene: TRBJ2-2
V gene: TRBV10-3
CDR3 protein: CAIRRQAPGELFF
CDR3 DNA: TGTGCCATCAGGAGACAGGCGCCCGGGGAGCTGTTTTTT